The entry below describes one TCR beta chain. The data are from a study of human T cells and chemical hapten exposure. As for the study in general: Mostly female, the patients presented with alopecia areata, totalis or universalis.

Time point here: pre-sensitization, week 0. Regarding treatment: therapeutic diphenylcyclopropenone sensitization with weekly scalp DPC. Germline loops: CDR1 MGHDK, CDR2 SYGVNS. The CDR3 is 14 amino acids. Trimming stripped 1 base from V and 0 bases from J, with 7 bases between. In TCRdb, the RACE reads were re-called with MiXCR into one record per CDR3 protein. The sample holds roughly 250,000 distinct CDR3 sequences, 7% to 10% seen once. The sample here was whole blood, taken in connection with sensitization to the hapten diphenylcyclopropenone (DPC). The sequence derives from a woman between 40 and 55 years old with alopecia areata. Some clones in this sample may be carry-over from other donors' samples. The V call is TRBV25-1, the J call TRBJ2-7; no clear D. CDR3 DNA: TGTGCCAGCAGTGAATTGGGCAACTCCTACGAGCAGTACTTC. It yields the protein CASSELGNSYEQYF.